This T cell receptor (beta chain) derives from a study of a mutant IDH1 vaccine in newly diagnosed glioma. Described time point: week 23, last vaccination. In the vaccine, a single dose held 300 ug of the mutant IDH1 20-mer peptide, along with topical imiquimod. The CDR3 is 15 residues long. Germline CDR1 is MNHEY and CDR2 is SMNVEV (reference sequence). V dropped 2 bases and J dropped 6; count of bases not matched to a gene: 7. Sequenced by immunoSEQ multiplex PCR; TCRdb stores in-frame clones only, minus some. The sample includes tens of thousands of clones, approximately 76% of them seen just once. Regarding this clone: Its matching antigen is unknown.

This sequence joins TRBV27 and TRBJ1-5; TRBD1 agrees at 7 bases. Sequenced material: PBMCs, taken from a glioma patient whose treatment included an IDH1 peptide vaccine. The TCR sequence derives from a man in his forties or fifties with glioma. The CDR3 spells CASSLQPGGGQPQHF. In nucleotides, the CDR3 is TGTGCCAGCAGTTTACAGCCAGGGGGAGGTCAGCCCCAGCATTTT.